This T cell receptor (beta chain) was captured in a study of cytomegalovirus exposure and HLA in healthy donors. At the level of the study: Researchers previously reported finding just under 120 million unique TCR beta sequences from about 200 million T cells.

PCR used 60 Vbeta primers and 13 Jbeta primers. The table came from immunoSEQ multiplex PCR; TCRdb's copy has only in-frame clones and leaves some out. There are some 69,000 clones in the sample; 65% to 70% occur only once, and 12% to 15% lies in the top ten. Note on this clone: The antigen remains unidentified.

CDR3 length equals 16 residues. The germline V gene has CDR1 MDHEN and CDR2 SYDVKM. V shed 3 bases, J shed 2 bases, and the junction held 10 bases outside the gene matches. Regarding the study as a whole: The records held CMV serostatus as the only immune exposure information. Confirmation was obtained in vitro that a few CMV-associated chains are specific for CMV antigens.

This sequence originates from a male donor in good health and CMV-seropositive. The specimen sequenced was PBMCs. The chain joins TRBV28 to TRBJ2-7; 7 positions match TRBD2. Here the CDR3 reads CASSLGGVGVTYEQYF. The CDR3 DNA follows: TGTGCCAGCAGTTTGGGGGGGGTGGGGGTGACCTACGAGCAGTACTTC.